The 7 T cell receptor beta chains listed next were all sequenced from one sample in a study of shared clonotypes between healthy human individuals. TCRdb's copy holds only in-frame clones and misses some; the assay was immunoSEQ multiplex PCR. The sample carries 2 million to 2.5 million clones, more than 80% recorded once. Source material: naive CD4+ T cells from PBMCs. Described subset: CD45RA+ positively selected. The source is a man aged 18 to 30 in good health. Some clones in this sample may be carry-over from other donors' samples.

The table lists this clone with a count of one. V usage is TRBV19 and J usage is TRBJ1-2; a weak D match, TRBD1 (6 bases). Germline values: CDR1 LNHDA, CDR2 SQIVND (reference sequence). CDR3 length: 16 amino acids. The germline V and J ends were trimmed by 6 bases and 2 bases, with 19 bases remaining between them. CDR3 protein: CASSDLQGPRNYGYTF. The CDR3 DNA sequence: TGTGCCAGTAGCGACTTACAGGGACCGAGAAACTATGGCTACACCTTC.

The V and J genes are TRBV10-3 and TRBJ2-5, with TRBD2 identical over 7 bases. Trimming took 3 bases from V and 2 from J; bases not matched to a gene: 6. Per germline, CDR1 ENHRY and CDR2 SYGVKD. The CDR3 length is 15 residues. In DNA, the CDR3 is TGTGCCATCAGTGATTTAGGGCGGGGGCAAGAGACCCAGTACTTC. Protein: CAISDLGRGQETQYF.

This chain links TRBV7-9 with TRBJ2-3; 10 bases line up with TRBD1. Looked up from germline, CDR1 is SEHNR and CDR2 is FQNEAQ (reference sequence). With 5 bases clipped from V and 4 bases from J, the junction kept 6 bases outside the gene matches. CDR3 length equals 15 residues. The CDR3 nucleotides are TGTGCCAGCAGCCCGGGACAGGGGATGTCAGATACGCAGTATTTT. Translated, it gives CASSPGQGMSDTQYF.

This rearrangement joins TRBV4-1 to TRBJ1-2; D call uncertain. The CDR3 loop spans 13 amino acids. The V end was cut by 7 bases, the J end by 7 bases, with 16 bases between. CDR1 and CDR2 (germline): MGHRA, YSYEKL. DNA of the CDR3: TGCGCCAGCACCTCGGGCAGGACGGGTGGCTACACCTTC. The encoded protein is CASTSGRTGGYTF.

With regard to this clone: The same CDR3 is also encoded by other DNA sequences in this sample. The chain has TRBV15 and TRBJ2-7, with D hard to call. The CDR3 runs to 12 residues. Per germline, CDR1 LNHNV and CDR2 YYDKDF (reference sequence). Trimming stripped 0 bases from V and 0 bases from J, with 0 bases between. Here the CDR3 reads CATSRDSYEQYF. CDR3 DNA: TGTGCCACCAGCAGAGACTCCTACGAGCAGTACTTC.

V usage is TRBV21-1 and J usage is TRBJ2-2; the table's D gene call, TRBD1, was not cross checked with the DNA. TRBV21-1 has pseudogene status. This CDR3 has 17 amino acids. The DNA of the CDR3 is TGTGCCAGCAGCAAAGCGACAGGGGGCCTTAACACCGGGGAGCTGTTTTTT. This encodes CASSKATGGLNTGELFF.

J is TRBJ1-2 and V is TRBV28, with a possible D match to TRBD1 (6 bases). V lost 5 bases and J 7 bases, leaving 11 bases between the germline ends. This CDR3 spans 12 amino acids. CDR1 is MDHEN, CDR2 SYDVKM, per germline. The CDR3 DNA follows: TGTGCCAGCAGTACAGGGTTGCGTGGCTACACCTTC. It translates to CASSTGLRGYTF.